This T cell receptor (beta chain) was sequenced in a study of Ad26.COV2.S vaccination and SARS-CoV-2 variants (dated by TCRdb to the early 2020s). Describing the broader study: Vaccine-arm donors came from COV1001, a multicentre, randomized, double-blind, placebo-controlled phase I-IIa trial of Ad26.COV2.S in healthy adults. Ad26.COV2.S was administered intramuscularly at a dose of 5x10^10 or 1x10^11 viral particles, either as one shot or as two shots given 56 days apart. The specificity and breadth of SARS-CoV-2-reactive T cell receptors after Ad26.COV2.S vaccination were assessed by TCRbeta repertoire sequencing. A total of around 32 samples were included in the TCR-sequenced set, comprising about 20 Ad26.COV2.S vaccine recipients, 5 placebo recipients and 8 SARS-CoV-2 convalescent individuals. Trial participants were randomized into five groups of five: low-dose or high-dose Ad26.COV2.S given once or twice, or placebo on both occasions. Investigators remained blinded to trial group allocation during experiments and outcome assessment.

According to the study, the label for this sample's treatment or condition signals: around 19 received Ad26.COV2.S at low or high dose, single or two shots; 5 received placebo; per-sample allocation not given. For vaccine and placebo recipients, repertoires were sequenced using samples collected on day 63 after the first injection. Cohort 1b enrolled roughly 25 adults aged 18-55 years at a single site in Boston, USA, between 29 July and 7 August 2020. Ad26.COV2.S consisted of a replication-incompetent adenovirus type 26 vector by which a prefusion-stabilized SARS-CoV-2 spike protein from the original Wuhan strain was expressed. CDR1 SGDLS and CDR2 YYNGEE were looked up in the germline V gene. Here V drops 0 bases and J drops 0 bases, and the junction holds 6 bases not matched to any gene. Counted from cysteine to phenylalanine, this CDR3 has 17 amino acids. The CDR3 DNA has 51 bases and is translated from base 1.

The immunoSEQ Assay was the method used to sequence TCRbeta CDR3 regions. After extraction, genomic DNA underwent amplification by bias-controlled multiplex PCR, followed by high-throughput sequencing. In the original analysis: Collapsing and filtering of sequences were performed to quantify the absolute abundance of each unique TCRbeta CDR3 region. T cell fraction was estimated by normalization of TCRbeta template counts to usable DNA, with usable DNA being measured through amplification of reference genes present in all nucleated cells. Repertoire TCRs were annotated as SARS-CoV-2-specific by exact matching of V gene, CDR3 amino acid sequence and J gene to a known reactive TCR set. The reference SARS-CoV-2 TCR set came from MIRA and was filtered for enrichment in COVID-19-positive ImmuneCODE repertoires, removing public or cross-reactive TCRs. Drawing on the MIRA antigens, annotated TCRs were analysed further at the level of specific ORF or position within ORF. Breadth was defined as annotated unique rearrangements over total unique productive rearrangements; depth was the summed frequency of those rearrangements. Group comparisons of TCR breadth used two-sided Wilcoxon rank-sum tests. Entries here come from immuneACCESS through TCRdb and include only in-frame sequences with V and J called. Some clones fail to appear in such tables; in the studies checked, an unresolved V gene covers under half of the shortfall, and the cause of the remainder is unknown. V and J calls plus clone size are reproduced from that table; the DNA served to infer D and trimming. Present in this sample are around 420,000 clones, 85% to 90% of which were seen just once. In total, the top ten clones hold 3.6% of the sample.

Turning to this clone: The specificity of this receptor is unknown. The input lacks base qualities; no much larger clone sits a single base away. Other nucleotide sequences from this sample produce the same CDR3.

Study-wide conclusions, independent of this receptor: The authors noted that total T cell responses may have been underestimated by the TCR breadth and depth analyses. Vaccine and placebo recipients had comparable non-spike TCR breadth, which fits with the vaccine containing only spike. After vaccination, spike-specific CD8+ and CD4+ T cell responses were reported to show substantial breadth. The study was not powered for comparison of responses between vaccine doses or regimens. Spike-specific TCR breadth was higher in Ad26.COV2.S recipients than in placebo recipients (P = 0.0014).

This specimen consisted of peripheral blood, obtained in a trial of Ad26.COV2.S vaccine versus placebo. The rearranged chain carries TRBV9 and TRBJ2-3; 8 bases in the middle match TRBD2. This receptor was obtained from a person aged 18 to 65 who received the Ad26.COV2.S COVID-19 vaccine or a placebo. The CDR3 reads CASSVDSGGSSTDTQYF. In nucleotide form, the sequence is TGTGCCAGCAGCGTAGATTCGGGGGGGTCTAGCACAGATACGCAGTATTTT. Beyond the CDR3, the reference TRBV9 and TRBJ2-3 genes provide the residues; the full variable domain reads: DSGVTQTPKHLITATGQRVTLRCSPRSGDLSVYWYQQSLDQGLQFLIQYYNGEERAKGNILERFSAQQFPDLHSELNLSSLELGDSALYFCASSVDSGGSSTDTQYFGPGTRLTVL.